These 31 T cell receptor beta chains share one sample of origin, sequenced in a study of blood T cell repertoires in COVID-19. Sequencing used immunoSEQ multiplex PCR; TCRdb keeps in-frame clones, though not all of them. This table has some 150,000 clones, under 80% appearing once. The sequenced sample consisted of peripheral blood. These receptors were taken from a man in his 60s with acute or convalescent COVID-19.

V is TRBV24-1 and J is TRBJ2-3, with 7 nucleotides matching TRBD1. The CDR3 spans 15 residues. J lost 0 bases, V lost 3 bases, and 2 bases had no gene match. CDR1 KGHDR and CDR2 SFDVKD come from the germline V gene. The CDR3 bases are TGTGCCACCAGTGATAGGACAGGCAGCACAGATACGCAGTATTTT. This sequence encodes CATSDRTGSTDTQYF.

The chain is built from TRBV18 and TRBJ2-7; a weak D match, TRBD2 (6 bases). This CDR3 contains 13 residues. The germline V and J ends were trimmed by 3 bases and 7 bases, with 13 bases remaining between them. Germline CDR1 reads KGHSH; CDR2 reads LQKENI. This chain's CDR3 is CASSPLVGGEQYF. CDR3 nucleotides: TGTGCCAGCTCACCGCTGGTTGGGGGGGAGCAGTACTTC.

J is TRBJ2-5 and V is TRBV12-3 or TRBV12-4; possible D gene TRBD2, 5 bases. The V and J ends lost 2 bases and 10 bases respectively, with 14 bases between them. The CDR3 is 13 residues long. The CDR3 DNA is TGTGCCAGCAGTTTAAACCGAAGAGAGGGCCAGTACTTC. Translating it yields CASSLNRREGQYF.

This clone appeared a few times. The chain employs TRBV7-9 and TRBJ2-2, with D maybe TRBD1 (5 bases). V was shortened by 5 bases and J by 3 bases, with 10 bases between the two germline ends. Germline loops: CDR1 SEHNR, CDR2 FQNEAQ (reference sequence). This CDR3 contains 14 residues. The CDR3 region is CASSPDIYTGELFF. The CDR3 region has the DNA TGTGCCAGCAGCCCGGACATATACACCGGGGAGCTGTTTTTT.

This clone showed up just once. The rearrangement uses TRBV25-1 and TRBJ1-2, with TRBD1 matching over 7 bases. The CDR3 consists of 14 residues. CDR1 is MGHDK, CDR2 SYGVNS, per germline. V shed 5 bases, J shed 4 bases, and the junction held 7 bases outside the gene matches. DNA of the CDR3: TGTGCCAGCAGTCAATCAGGGGGAGGCTATGGCTACACCTTC. Translation gives CASSQSGGGYGYTF.

The rearrangement joins TRBV4-1 to TRBJ1-2; 12 bases match TRBD1. The V segment lost 4 bases and the J segment 2 bases; nucleotides outside the gene matches: 11. Germline V gives CDR1 MGHRA, CDR2 YSYEKL. The CDR3 spans 18 residues. The DNA of the CDR3 is TGCGCCAGCAGCCCTCAAGCGCCGGGACAGGGGGCAAACTATGGCTACACCTTC. This encodes CASSPQAPGQGANYGYTF.

V and J are TRBV30 and TRBJ2-3; 7 bases are a match to TRBD2. The length of the CDR3 is 13 residues. V trimming: 5 bases; J trimming: 2 bases; junction bases outside the gene matches: 4. Germline values: CDR1 GTSNPN, CDR2 SVGIG (reference sequence). The CDR3 DNA reads as TGTGCCTGGGCGGGGGTCATCACAGATACGCAGTATTTT. Translation: CAWAGVITDTQYF.

This chain links TRBV18 with TRBJ2-1; D call uncertain. The CDR3 has 14 amino acids. Trimming left V 0 bases short and J 8 bases short, with 11 bases between. Germline-derived CDR1 and CDR2 are KGHSH and LQKENI. The CDR3 sequence is CASSPPTLTDEQFF. CDR3 DNA sequence: TGTGCCAGCTCACCACCGACTTTGACGGATGAGCAGTTCTTC.

This sequence joins TRBV19 and TRBJ2-7; 8 nucleotides line up with TRBD1. Per germline, CDR1 LNHDA and CDR2 SQIVND (reference sequence). V shed 5 bases and J 2 bases; nucleotides not matched to a gene: 8. This CDR3 spans 15 amino acids. This CDR3 is CASSGPGQATYEQYF. CDR3 nucleotide sequence: TGTGCCAGTAGTGGGCCGGGACAGGCCACCTACGAGCAGTACTTC.

The chain is built from TRBV19 and TRBJ2-3; 10 bases are a match to TRBD1. Germline assignment: CDR1 LNHDA and CDR2 SQIVND (reference sequence). The CDR3 extends over 14 amino acids. V shed 8 bases and J 7 bases; nucleotides not matched to a gene: 9. In DNA form, the CDR3 reads TGTGCCAGTCAGCCGGGACAGGGGCTAAATACGCAGTATTTT. Translating it yields CASQPGQGLNTQYF.

As concerns this clone: Other nucleotide sequences from this sample produce the same CDR3. The chain uses TRBV5-1 and TRBJ2-7; TRBD1 matches at 7 bases. Germline-derived CDR1 and CDR2 are SGHRS and YFSETQ. The CDR3 has 14 residues. V shed 0 bases, J shed 3 bases, and the junction held 3 bases outside the gene matches. In nucleotides, the CDR3 is TGCGCCAGCAGCTTGGGACAGGGTGGCTACGAGCAGTACTTC. This gives the protein CASSLGQGGYEQYF.

The rearrangement uses TRBV30 and TRBJ1-4, with unresolved D. Trimming pared 1 base from V and 6 bases from J, leaving 18 bases between. This CDR3 is built from 16 residues. Looked up from germline, CDR1 is GTSNPN and CDR2 is SVGIG (reference sequence). CDR3: CAWSDPGVGHDEKLFF. The CDR3, as DNA: TGTGCCTGGAGTGACCCGGGAGTTGGGCATGATGAAAAACTGTTTTTT.

V usage is TRBV5-1 and J usage is TRBJ2-5; 8 nucleotides line up with TRBD1. Germline V CDR1 and CDR2: SGHRS, YFSETQ. CDR3 length: 16 residues. V was clipped by 0 bases and J by 2 bases; unmatched bases: 6. CDR3 sequence (DNA): TGCGCCAGCAGCTTGGGGGGGACAGGAGGGCAAGAGACCCAGTACTTC. Translating it yields CASSLGGTGGQETQYF.

This clone has only one observation. V gene TRBV10-1 combines with J gene TRBJ2-7; a weak D match, TRBD2 (5 bases). Looked up from germline, CDR1 is WNHNN and CDR2 is SYGVQD (reference sequence). CDR3 size: 13 residues. Between the trimmed V and J ends, which lost 3 bases and 6 bases, there was a span of 12 bases. The CDR3 nucleotides are TGCGCCAGCAGTGATGAGGTCCGGGGCGAGCAGTACTTC. This translates into CASSDEVRGEQYF.

V usage is TRBV7-3 and J usage is TRBJ2-1; weak D call: TRBD1 (6 bases). Trimming shortened V by 5 bases and J by 6 bases, and 17 bases separated the two germline ends. The germline V gene encodes CDR1 SGHTA and CDR2 FQGTGA. The CDR3 totals 15 residues. The CDR3 reads CASSPDSHRGNEQFF. The CDR3 DNA follows: TGTGCCAGCAGCCCGGACAGTCACCGCGGCAATGAGCAGTTCTTC.

The rearrangement links TRBV4-2 to TRBJ2-2; 9 nucleotides agree with TRBD2. V lost 4 bases and J lost 5; bases outside the gene matches: 8. CDR1 and CDR2 (germline): LGHNA, YNFKEQ. The CDR3 length is 16 residues. CDR3 bases: TGTGCCAGCAGCCCGTCAGCGGGAGGCGGGACCGGGGAGCTGTTTTTT. This gives the protein CASSPSAGGGTGELFF.

The chain has TRBV19 and TRBJ1-2, with TRBD1 matching 8 bases. This CDR3 is built from 13 residues. J gave up 7 bases and V 6 bases, and 7 bases lay outside the gene matches. The germline V gene has CDR1 LNHDA and CDR2 SQIVND (reference sequence). CDR3 bases: TGTGCCAGTAGGGGGCGGGACAGGAGTGGCTACACCTTC. It yields the protein CASRGRDRSGYTF.

The chain carries TRBV18 and TRBJ2-1, with 10 bases that match TRBD2. Germline-derived CDR1 and CDR2 are KGHSH and LQKENI. This CDR3 has 18 amino acids. The ends lost 6 bases at V and 3 bases at J; junction bases unmatched: 14. CDR3 amino acids: CASSRGASGTSDYNEQFF. In DNA, the CDR3 is TGTGCCAGCTCCAGGGGGGCGAGTGGGACTAGCGACTACAATGAGCAGTTCTTC.

V usage is TRBV2 and J usage is TRBJ1-4; D is possibly TRBD1 (6 bases). V shed 3 bases and J shed 14 bases, with 19 bases lying between them. From germline, CDR1 is SNHLY and CDR2 FYNNEI. The CDR3 has 14 amino acids. The CDR3 bases are TGTGCCAGCAGTGAGGAACAGGGTGGTAAGGGGCTGTTTTTT. Its protein product is CASSEEQGGKGLFF.

The rearrangement joins TRBV24-1 to TRBJ1-2; D unresolved. The CDR3 contains 13 residues. Per the germline V gene, CDR1 is KGHDR and CDR2 is SFDVKD. Deletions cut 6 bases from V and 10 bases from J, with 17 bases between. In DNA, the CDR3 is TGTGCCACCAGTTCGTCAGACCTGCGGGTCTACACCTTC. Translation: CATSSSDLRVYTF.

This chain uses TRBV21-1 with TRBJ1-1; the tabulated D call, TRBD1, remains unverified against the DNA. TRBV21-1 is a recognized pseudogene. The CDR3 is 14 residues long. The CDR3 sequence is CANIRNFSRTEAFF. The CDR3 nucleotides read TGTGCCAACATCAGGAATTTTTCCCGCACTGAAGCTTTCTTT.

The chain has TRBV7-3 and TRBJ2-3; 9 bases agree with TRBD1. The J segment lost 4 bases and the V segment lost 6 bases, leaving 5 bases of the junction unmatched. Germline V lookup: CDR1 SGHTA, CDR2 FQGTGA. CDR3 length: 14 amino acids. The CDR3 loop reads CASSPGTGPDTQYF. The CDR3 DNA reads TGTGCCAGCAGTCCCGGGACAGGGCCAGATACGCAGTATTTT.

The J gene is TRBJ1-2, the V gene TRBV29-1; D unresolved. CDR3 size: 14 residues. The germline gives CDR1 SQVTM, CDR2 ANQGSEA. Trimming removed 2 bases from V and 8 bases from J, with 18 bases in between. CDR3 bases: TGCAGCGTTGAATTAGGAATACAGAGTCGGGGCTACACCTTC. Translation gives CSVELGIQSRGYTF.

This chain connects TRBV12-3 or TRBV12-4 to TRBJ1-5; the match to TRBD1 covers 7 bases. J gave up 6 bases and V 6 bases, and 5 bases lay outside the gene matches. The CDR3 covers 13 residues. Written as DNA, the CDR3 is TGTGCCAGCAGCGAGGGGGCGAGTCAGCCCCAGCATTTT. Translating it yields CASSEGASQPQHF.

This chain connects TRBV7-3 to TRBJ2-1; TRBD2 aligns across 8 bases. CDR3 size: 15 residues. The germline gives CDR1 SGHTA, CDR2 FQGTGA. V lost 2 bases and J lost 8; bases outside the gene matches: 8. DNA of the CDR3: TGTGCCAGCAGCTTACGTCAGGTCGGGAGGGATGAGCAGTTCTTC. Translated, it gives CASSLRQVGRDEQFF.

The chain employs TRBV6-1 and TRBJ2-3; D call uncertain. Trimming shortened V by 2 bases and J by 13 bases, and 7 bases separated the two germline ends. The CDR3 is made up of 10 amino acids. Germline V gene data show CDR1 as MNHNS and CDR2 as SASEGT. The CDR3: CASSERSKYF. As DNA, the CDR3 is TGTGCCAGCAGTGAAAGGAGCAAGTATTTT.

V usage is TRBV7-2 and J usage is TRBJ1-2; TRBD1 matches 7 bases. Per the germline V gene, CDR1 is SGHTA and CDR2 is FQGNSA. J gave up 4 bases and V 5 bases, and 13 bases lay outside the gene matches. The CDR3 loop spans 16 amino acids. The chain's CDR3 is CASSPQGGAVAYGYTF. CDR3 nucleotide sequence: TGTGCCAGCAGCCCACAAGGGGGCGCGGTGGCCTATGGCTACACCTTC.

The J gene is TRBJ1-4, the V gene TRBV28, with 10 bases aligning to TRBD1. Losses at the gene ends were 7 bases for V and 0 bases for J; bases not matched to a gene: 5. CDR1 is MDHEN and CDR2 is SYDVKM in the germline V gene. The CDR3 totals 16 residues. The CDR3 here is CASTTGTGATNEKLFF. Here the CDR3 DNA reads TGTGCCAGCACAACCGGGACAGGGGCAACTAATGAAAAACTGTTTTTT.

CDR3 region: CASRTGYGPQHF. The DNA for the CDR3 is TGTGCCAGCAGGACAGGGTATGGGCCCCAGCATTTT. The chain employs TRBV2 and TRBJ1-5; 7 nucleotides align to TRBD1. The germline V gene has CDR1 SNHLY and CDR2 FYNNEI. This CDR3 is 12 amino acids long. After removal of 6 bases from V and 9 bases from J, the junction contained 5 bases not matched to a gene.

V usage is TRBV7-8 and J usage is TRBJ2-1; D unresolved. CDR3 length: 14 residues. Trimming removed 4 bases from V and 10 bases from J, with 17 bases in between. CDR1 and CDR2 (germline): SGHVS, FQNEAQ. In DNA, the CDR3 is TGTGCCAGCAGCTCCCTAGTGGGTCTTGGGGAGCAGTTCTTC. This gives the protein CASSSLVGLGEQFF.

This sequence joins TRBV25-1 and TRBJ2-7; possibly TRBD1 for D (5 bases). This CDR3 region has 13 residues. CDR1 MGHDK and CDR2 SYGVNS come from the germline V gene. The ends were cut back, 3 bases at V and 6 bases at J, with 12 bases in the middle. In DNA, the CDR3 is TGTGCCAGCAGTGAGTTTCAGGGTGGCGAGCAGTACTTC. Its translation is CASSEFQGGEQYF.